The clone carrying this T cell receptor beta chain was seen at least ten times. One entry per CDR3 protein results from TCRdb running MiXCR on the 5' RACE reads. Of around 78,000 distinct CDR3 sequences listed, approximately 17% were seen once; the top ten hold 15% to 17%. These data come from a study of neurological immune-mediated disorders. The CDR3 sequence is 16 residues long. The V and J ends lost 0 bases and 1 base respectively, with 13 bases between them. Germline V gene lookup returns CDR1 SGHRS and CDR2 YFSETQ. The receptor's source is a woman aged 40 to 50 in good health. The source material was PBMCs. This rearrangement joins TRBV5-1 to TRBJ2-5; no firm D call. CDR3 loop: CASSLAKMAGQETQYF. CDR3 bases: TGCGCCAGCAGCTTGGCTAAGATGGCAGGCCAAGAGACCCAGTACTTC.